Here is one T cell receptor (beta chain) with its context. Its antigen is not identified. Using immunoSEQ multiplex PCR, the repertoire was profiled, and TCRdb retains in-frame clones only, with some absent. The data show some 120,000 clones, roughly nine tenths seen once. The data originate from a study of T cell responses to AZD1222 COVID-19 vaccine. This CDR3 region has 13 residues. CDR1 is SNHLY and CDR2 is FYNNEI in the germline V gene. V was shortened by 6 bases and J by 7 bases, with 15 bases between the two germline ends. Study results and caveats: Clonal diversity may have been underestimated in mostly white British donors.

Second doses that came at about 4 or about 12 weeks were put together. The genes are TRBV2 and TRBJ1-2; D gene ambiguous. The receptor comes from an adult who received the AZD1222 COVID-19 vaccine. Sequenced material: peripheral blood, taken 28 days after the second AZD1222 dose. The CDR3 bases are TGTGCCAGCAGCGTTCCGATTCGGGCTGGCTACACCTTC. Translated, it gives CASSVPIRAGYTF.